The rows below give T cell receptor beta chains drawn from one sample of a study of blood T cell repertoires in COVID-19. Generated by immunoSEQ multiplex PCR, the TCRdb table keeps only in-frame clones and is missing some. The sample records over 30,000 clones, approximately 86% being singletons. Sequenced input: peripheral blood. These TCRs come from a man between 70 and 80 years old with acute or convalescent COVID-19. CDR3s include the opening cysteine and the closing phenylalanine or tryptophan. Each record gives: J gene, V gene, D gene, clone size, CDR3 protein, CDR3 DNA. The D gene is left open where the match is weak. Only part of the rows carry a size: once, few, many, or a class if the clone is expanded.

j_call: TRBJ1-1
v_call: TRBV27
d_call: TRBD1
clone_size: -
cdr3_aa: CASSVHRGRKVPEAFF
cdr3_nt: TGTGCCAGCAGTGTCCACAGGGGGCGGAAGGTCCCCGAAGCTTTCTTT

j_call: TRBJ2-1
v_call: TRBV5-4
d_call: TRBD2
clone_size: -
cdr3_aa: CASSFETSGGYRVF
cdr3_nt: TGTGCCAGCAGCTTTGAGACTAGCGGTGGTTATAGGGTCTTC

j_call: TRBJ2-3
v_call: TRBV19
d_call: TRBD1
clone_size: -
cdr3_aa: CASSTGTGSTDTQYF
cdr3_nt: TGTGCCAGTAGTACGGGGACAGGGAGCACAGATACGCAGTATTTT

j_call: TRBJ1-6
v_call: TRBV2
d_call: -
clone_size: -
cdr3_aa: CASRPGGTSPLHF
cdr3_nt: TGTGCCAGTCGCCCGGGAGGAACTTCACCCCTCCACTTT

j_call: TRBJ1-6
v_call: TRBV2
d_call: -
clone_size: -
cdr3_aa: CASGFGENSPLHF
cdr3_nt: TGTGCCAGCGGGTTCGGAGAGAACTCACCCCTCCACTTT

j_call: TRBJ2-1
v_call: TRBV5-1
d_call: TRBD1
clone_size: -
cdr3_aa: CASSLLQGNEQFF
cdr3_nt: TGCGCCAGCAGCCTATTACAGGGGAATGAGCAGTTCTTC

j_call: TRBJ2-1
v_call: TRBV3-1/TRBV3-2
d_call: TRBD2
clone_size: -
cdr3_aa: CASRTSGDNEQFF
cdr3_nt: TGTGCCTCTAGGACTAGCGGAGACAATGAGCAGTTCTTC

j_call: TRBJ2-1
v_call: TRBV5-8
d_call: -
clone_size: -
cdr3_aa: CASSFTGNEQFF
cdr3_nt: TGTGCCAGCAGCTTTACAGGGAATGAGCAGTTCTTC

j_call: TRBJ2-1
v_call: TRBV11-3
d_call: -
clone_size: -
cdr3_aa: CASSFGLNSYDEQFF
cdr3_nt: TGTGCCAGCAGCTTTGGACTTAATAGCTACGATGAGCAGTTCTTC

j_call: TRBJ1-1
v_call: TRBV11-2
d_call: -
clone_size: -
cdr3_aa: CASKGGNTEAFF
cdr3_nt: TGTGCCAGCAAAGGGGGGAACACTGAAGCTTTCTTT

j_call: TRBJ1-6
v_call: TRBV14
d_call: -
clone_size: -
cdr3_aa: CASSSKRDYSPLHF
cdr3_nt: TGTGCCAGCAGCAGTAAACGGGATTATTCACCCCTCCACTTT

j_call: TRBJ1-5
v_call: TRBV2
d_call: -
clone_size: -
cdr3_aa: CASSYGQNDQPQHF
cdr3_nt: TGTGCCAGCAGTTATGGACAGAATGATCAGCCCCAGCATTTT

j_call: TRBJ1-5
v_call: TRBV3-1/TRBV3-2
d_call: TRBD1
clone_size: -
cdr3_aa: CASSQEGQGRQPQHF
cdr3_nt: TGTGCCAGCAGCCAAGAAGGACAGGGAAGGCAGCCCCAGCATTTT

j_call: TRBJ1-6
v_call: TRBV9
d_call: -
clone_size: -
cdr3_aa: CASSVSAAGGNSPLHF
cdr3_nt: TGTGCCAGCAGCGTATCCGCAGCGGGTGGTAATTCACCCCTCCACTTT

j_call: TRBJ1-5
v_call: TRBV12-5
d_call: -
clone_size: -
cdr3_aa: CASGPNQPQHF
cdr3_nt: TGTGCTAGTGGTCCAAATCAGCCCCAGCATTTT

j_call: TRBJ1-6
v_call: TRBV5-4
d_call: -
clone_size: -
cdr3_aa: CASSLDRYNSPLHF
cdr3_nt: TGTGCCAGCAGCCTCGACAGGTATAATTCACCCCTCCACTTT

j_call: TRBJ1-1
v_call: TRBV14
d_call: -
clone_size: -
cdr3_aa: CASSQGSLRAFF
cdr3_nt: TGTGCCAGCAGCCAAGGATCATTACGGGCTTTCTTT

j_call: TRBJ2-6
v_call: TRBV19
d_call: TRBD1
clone_size: -
cdr3_aa: CASSRGRGPSGANVLTF
cdr3_nt: TGTGCCAGTAGTAGGGGCAGGGGGCCCTCTGGGGCCAACGTCCTGACTTTC

j_call: TRBJ2-1
v_call: TRBV9
d_call: -
clone_size: -
cdr3_aa: CASSVDAGSRYNEQFF
cdr3_nt: TGTGCCAGCAGCGTAGATGCGGGGAGTAGGTACAATGAGCAGTTCTTC

j_call: TRBJ2-5
v_call: TRBV7-8
d_call: -
clone_size: -
cdr3_aa: CASSLASTEETQYF
cdr3_nt: TGTGCCAGCAGCTTAGCTTCCACAGAAGAGACCCAGTACTTC

j_call: TRBJ2-7
v_call: TRBV9
d_call: -
clone_size: once
cdr3_aa: CASSPPGDLNRDYEQYF
cdr3_nt: TGTGCCAGCAGCCCCCCCGGGGATCTTAACAGGGACTACGAGCAGTACTTC

j_call: TRBJ1-1
v_call: TRBV7-6
d_call: -
clone_size: -
cdr3_aa: CASSHGSRVQAENTEAFF
cdr3_nt: TGTGCCAGCAGCCACGGATCCAGGGTACAGGCCGAAAACACTGAAGCTTTCTTT

j_call: TRBJ2-7
v_call: TRBV15
d_call: -
clone_size: -
cdr3_aa: CATSRDSSYEQYF
cdr3_nt: TGTGCCACCAGCAGAGATTCTTCCTACGAGCAGTACTTC

j_call: TRBJ1-6
v_call: TRBV12-3/TRBV12-4
d_call: TRBD1
clone_size: -
cdr3_aa: CASSMDRDSPLHF
cdr3_nt: TGTGCCAGCAGTATGGACAGGGACTCACCCCTCCACTTT

j_call: TRBJ1-2
v_call: TRBV7-2
d_call: TRBD1
clone_size: -
cdr3_aa: CASRPGTVLPGYTF
cdr3_nt: TGTGCCAGCAGACCGGGGACAGTCCTCCCCGGCTACACCTTC

j_call: TRBJ2-4
v_call: TRBV2
d_call: -
clone_size: -
cdr3_aa: CASSGTGMANIQYF
cdr3_nt: TGTGCCAGCAGTGGGACGGGGATGGCAAACATTCAGTACTTC

j_call: TRBJ1-2
v_call: TRBV7-2
d_call: TRBD1
clone_size: once
cdr3_aa: CASSPGQDNYGYTF
cdr3_nt: TGTGCCAGCAGCCCGGGACAGGATAACTATGGCTACACCTTC

j_call: TRBJ1-5
v_call: TRBV18
d_call: -
clone_size: -
cdr3_aa: CASSSGASNQPQHF
cdr3_nt: TGTGCCAGCTCTTCAGGGGCTAGCAATCAGCCCCAGCATTTT

j_call: TRBJ2-1
v_call: TRBV7-3
d_call: -
clone_size: -
cdr3_aa: CASSAIAAPYNEQFF
cdr3_nt: TGTGCCAGCAGCGCAATAGCGGCGCCCTACAATGAGCAGTTCTTC

j_call: TRBJ1-1
v_call: TRBV3-1/TRBV3-2
d_call: -
clone_size: once
cdr3_aa: CASSRSASNTEAFF
cdr3_nt: TGTGCCAGCAGTAGGAGTGCATCGAACACTGAAGCTTTCTTT

j_call: TRBJ2-2
v_call: TRBV5-1
d_call: -
clone_size: -
cdr3_aa: CASREGTNTGELFF
cdr3_nt: TGCGCCAGCCGAGAGGGAACTAACACCGGGGAGCTGTTTTTT

j_call: TRBJ1-4
v_call: TRBV19
d_call: -
clone_size: -
cdr3_aa: CASSLGGATEKLFF
cdr3_nt: TGTGCCAGTAGCCTTGGAGGGGCCACTGAAAAACTGTTTTTT

j_call: TRBJ1-1
v_call: TRBV27
d_call: TRBD1
clone_size: -
cdr3_aa: CASRLTGMNTEAFF
cdr3_nt: TGTGCCAGCAGGTTGACAGGGATGAACACTGAAGCTTTCTTT

j_call: TRBJ1-4
v_call: TRBV7-9
d_call: TRBD1
clone_size: -
cdr3_aa: CASSPNDRESEKLFF
cdr3_nt: TGTGCCAGCAGCCCGAATGACAGGGAATCGGAAAAACTGTTTTTT

j_call: TRBJ1-5
v_call: TRBV19
d_call: TRBD1
clone_size: -
cdr3_aa: CASTRDRDNQPQHF
cdr3_nt: TGTGCCAGCACCCGGGACAGAGACAATCAGCCCCAGCATTTT

j_call: TRBJ1-6
v_call: TRBV2
d_call: TRBD1
clone_size: once
cdr3_aa: CASGRDRVNSPLHF
cdr3_nt: TGTGCCAGCGGCCGGGACAGGGTTAATTCACCCCTCCACTTT

j_call: TRBJ2-1
v_call: TRBV6-2/TRBV6-3
d_call: TRBD2
clone_size: -
cdr3_aa: CASSLAGKGENEQFF
cdr3_nt: TGTGCCAGCAGTCTAGCGGGAAAAGGGGAGAATGAGCAGTTCTTC

j_call: TRBJ1-1
v_call: TRBV28
d_call: -
clone_size: few
cdr3_aa: CASSRGMNTEAFF
cdr3_nt: TGTGCCAGCAGTCGAGGGATGAACACTGAAGCTTTCTTT

j_call: TRBJ1-2
v_call: TRBV7-9
d_call: TRBD1
clone_size: -
cdr3_aa: CASSATGYGYTF
cdr3_nt: TGTGCCAGCAGCGCGACAGGGTACGGCTACACCTTC

j_call: TRBJ2-7
v_call: TRBV5-1
d_call: -
clone_size: -
cdr3_aa: CASSLFPGLRSVEQYF
cdr3_nt: TGCGCCAGCAGCTTGTTTCCGGGACTTCGGTCCGTCGAGCAGTACTTC

j_call: TRBJ2-7
v_call: TRBV7-2
d_call: TRBD2
clone_size: -
cdr3_aa: CASSLALAGGSYEQYF
cdr3_nt: TGTGCCAGCAGCTTAGCACTTGCGGGAGGATCCTACGAGCAGTACTTC

j_call: TRBJ2-7
v_call: TRBV29-1
d_call: -
clone_size: -
cdr3_aa: CSVAANYEQYF
cdr3_nt: TGCAGCGTTGCTGCGAACTACGAGCAGTACTTC

j_call: TRBJ2-1
v_call: TRBV7-3
d_call: TRBD2
clone_size: few
cdr3_aa: CASSPGLAGGKQFF
cdr3_nt: TGTGCCAGCAGCCCGGGACTAGCGGGAGGAAAGCAGTTCTTC

j_call: TRBJ2-1
v_call: TRBV9
d_call: TRBD2
clone_size: -
cdr3_aa: CASSVTGGQYNEQFF
cdr3_nt: TGTGCCAGCAGCGTTACGGGGGGGCAATACAATGAGCAGTTCTTC

j_call: TRBJ1-1
v_call: TRBV6-5
d_call: -
clone_size: once
cdr3_aa: CASSLAPGNTEAFF
cdr3_nt: TGTGCCAGCAGTTTGGCCCCGGGGAACACTGAAGCTTTCTTT

j_call: TRBJ2-1
v_call: TRBV5-1
d_call: TRBD2
clone_size: -
cdr3_aa: CASREAGGSYNEQFF
cdr3_nt: TGCGCCAGCAGAGAAGCGGGAGGGTCCTACAATGAGCAGTTCTTC

j_call: TRBJ1-6
v_call: TRBV9
d_call: -
clone_size: -
cdr3_aa: CASGAADSPLHF
cdr3_nt: TGTGCCAGCGGGGCGGCGGATTCACCCCTCCACTTT

j_call: TRBJ2-2
v_call: TRBV2
d_call: -
clone_size: -
cdr3_aa: CASSGAGQDGELFF
cdr3_nt: TGTGCCAGCAGTGGGGCAGGGCAGGACGGGGAGCTGTTTTTT

j_call: TRBJ2-3
v_call: TRBV7-3
d_call: -
clone_size: -
cdr3_aa: CACSLGLAGPDTQYF
cdr3_nt: TGTGCCTGCAGCTTGGGACTTGCGGGGCCTGATACGCAGTATTTT

j_call: TRBJ1-2
v_call: TRBV2
d_call: TRBD1
clone_size: -
cdr3_aa: CASSENRQGGGYTF
cdr3_nt: TGTGCCAGCAGTGAAAATCGACAGGGTGGAGGCTACACCTTC

j_call: TRBJ2-1
v_call: TRBV7-9
d_call: -
clone_size: -
cdr3_aa: CASSSPGGGVGMNEQFF
cdr3_nt: TGTGCCAGCAGCTCTCCAGGCGGCGGGGTAGGTATGAATGAGCAGTTCTTC

j_call: TRBJ2-1
v_call: TRBV7-2
d_call: -
clone_size: -
cdr3_aa: CASSYRGISYNEQFF
cdr3_nt: TGTGCCAGCAGCTACCGCGGCATATCCTACAATGAGCAGTTCTTC

j_call: TRBJ2-2
v_call: TRBV11-3
d_call: -
clone_size: -
cdr3_aa: CASSLEAPGELFF
cdr3_nt: TGTGCCAGCAGCTTAGAAGCCCCCGGGGAGCTGTTTTTT

j_call: TRBJ1-2
v_call: TRBV21-1
d_call: -
clone_size: -
cdr3_aa: CASSNSGKGYTF
cdr3_nt: TGTGCCAGCAGCAATTCAGGGAAAGGCTACACCTTC

j_call: TRBJ2-2
v_call: TRBV24-1
d_call: TRBD2
clone_size: -
cdr3_aa: CATSDFYGGDTGELFF
cdr3_nt: TGTGCCACCAGTGATTTTTATGGGGGGGACACCGGGGAGCTGTTTTTT

j_call: TRBJ1-5
v_call: TRBV5-1
d_call: TRBD1
clone_size: once
cdr3_aa: CASSLGTGGANQPQHF
cdr3_nt: TGCGCCAGCAGCTTGGGGACAGGGGGAGCCAATCAGCCCCAGCATTTT

j_call: TRBJ1-5
v_call: TRBV6-2/TRBV6-3
d_call: -
clone_size: few
cdr3_aa: CASSYSGGTNQPQHF
cdr3_nt: TGTGCCAGCAGTTACTCGGGGGGAACCAATCAGCCCCAGCATTTT

j_call: TRBJ1-4
v_call: TRBV25-1
d_call: -
clone_size: -
cdr3_aa: CASSDRWGDEKLFF
cdr3_nt: TGTGCCAGCAGTGATCGGTGGGGGGATGAAAAACTGTTTTTT

j_call: TRBJ1-5
v_call: TRBV3-1/TRBV3-2
d_call: -
clone_size: -
cdr3_aa: CASATGSGNQPQHF
cdr3_nt: TGTGCCAGCGCCACCGGGTCTGGCAATCAGCCCCAGCATTTT